This T cell receptor beta chain originates from a study of cytomegalovirus exposure and HLA in healthy donors. Primers included in the PCR were 60 Vbeta and 13 Jbeta primers. Sequencing used immunoSEQ multiplex PCR; TCRdb keeps in-frame clones, though not all of them. The sample has roughly 190,000 clones; about four fifths are singletons. Broader study findings: Later, an analysis showed that TCR beta chains associated with HLA were more clonally expanded than others that were equally common. Reports indicated that the classifier achieved high specificity and sensitivity in diagnosing cytomegalovirus status.

This clone was observed a few times. The antigen remains unidentified. Trimming removed 5 bases from V and 6 bases from J, with 19 bases in between. The CDR3 sequence is 15 residues long. CDR1 SGHRS and CDR2 YFSETQ come from the germline V gene. The V gene is TRBV5-1, the J gene TRBJ2-3, with D possibly TRBD2 on 6 matching bases. The sample consisted of PBMCs. The clonotype was recovered from a female donor in good health and CMV-seronegative. CDR3 residues: CASRGSGGVGDTQYF. DNA for the CDR3: TGCGCCAGCAGAGGGAGTGGAGGGGTTGGGGATACGCAGTATTTT.